Each of the 10 T cell receptor beta chains below was sequenced from the same sample in a study of radiation and T cells in renal cell carcinoma. Method: immunoSEQ multiplex PCR; TCRdb's copy keeps in-frame clones and lacks some. The sample records 150,000 or so clones, 88% being singletons. Stated time point: blood 4 weeks post-SBRT, at nephrectomy. Documented treatment: 15 Gy SBRT to primary tumor, nephrectomy 4 weeks later. The sample consisted of blood, taken from a patient whose treatment included radiotherapy and nephrectomy. These receptors were obtained from a woman between 50 and 59 years old with renal cell carcinoma.

CDR3 in DNA: TGTGCCAGCAGCTTAGGATTTCCGGTTAACTATGGCTACACCTTC. Protein: CASSLGFPVNYGYTF. This sequence joins TRBV7-2 and TRBJ1-2, with D unclear. V was clipped by 1 base and J by 1 base, with 10 bases between them. Germline V gene data show CDR1 as SGHTA and CDR2 as FQGNSA. The CDR3 totals 15 residues.

This clone has just one count. This sequence joins TRBV4-3 and TRBJ1-3; tentative D call: TRBD1 (6 bases). CDR1 and CDR2 (germline): LGHNA, YSLEER. V was pared by 3 bases and J by 0 bases, with 21 bases between. The CDR3 runs 19 residues. CDR3: CASSQTIGQTDHSGNTIYF. For the CDR3, the DNA is TGCGCCAGCAGCCAGACCATTGGACAGACTGATCACTCTGGAAACACCATATATTTT.

V and J are TRBV7-2 and TRBJ2-6; D call uncertain. The CDR3 is 15 amino acids. V was shortened by 7 bases and J by 1 base, with 11 bases between the two germline ends. The germline V gene has CDR1 SGHTA and CDR2 FQGNSA. The chain's CDR3 is CASTPGGSGANVLTF. CDR3 bases: TGTGCCAGCACCCCAGGTGGATCTGGGGCCAACGTCCTGACTTTC. The full variable domain, in which reference TRBV7-2 and TRBJ2-6 provide the parts outside the CDR3, is GAGVSQSPSNKVTEKGKDVELRCDPISGHTALYWYRQSLGQGLEFLIYFQGNSAPDKSGLPSDRFSAERTGGSVSTLTIQRTQQEDSAVYLCASTPGGSGANVLTFGAGSRLTVL.

CDR3 in DNA: TGCGCCAGCAGTATTGGACAGGGAGGTTCACCCCTCCACTTT. It specifies CASSIGQGGSPLHF. The chain has TRBV5-1 and TRBJ1-6, with 8 bases identical to TRBD1. The CDR3 is 14 amino acids. Germline CDR1 SGHRS, CDR2 YFSETQ. Unmatched junction bases numbered 7, after V lost 5 bases and J lost 9 bases.

Only one count was recorded for this clone. The J gene is TRBJ2-7, the V gene TRBV6-5; 7 nucleotides line up with TRBD1. This CDR3 has 13 amino acids. Germline V gives CDR1 MNHEY, CDR2 SVGAGI. V shed 6 bases and J 0 bases; nucleotides not matched to a gene: 2. The CDR3 region is CASRQGFSYEQYF. Written as DNA, the CDR3 is TGTGCCAGCAGACAGGGGTTCTCCTACGAGCAGTACTTC.

The rearrangement joins TRBV6-1 to TRBJ2-7; TRBD1 matches 8 bases. Germline values: CDR1 MNHNS, CDR2 SASEGT. Trimming cost V 3 bases and J 5 bases; bases outside gene matches: 15. This CDR3 contains 17 residues. The CDR3 spells CASSDPGQAESGNEQYF. The DNA of the CDR3 is TGTGCCAGCAGTGACCCGGGACAGGCGGAGAGCGGCAACGAGCAGTACTTC.

The rearrangement joins TRBV6-1 to TRBJ2-7; tentatively, D is TRBD1 or TRBD2 (5 bases each). This CDR3 has 14 amino acids. Germline V gene sequence: CDR1 MNHNS, CDR2 SASEGT. Between the trimmed V and J ends, which lost 0 bases and 3 bases, there was a span of 9 bases. The chain's CDR3 is CASSEAGALYEQYF. DNA for the CDR3: TGTGCCAGCAGTGAAGCCGGGGCCCTCTACGAGCAGTACTTC.

This rearrangement joins TRBV5-1 to TRBJ1-4, with D unclear. The CDR3 consists of 14 residues. Trimming took off 3 bases at V and 0 bases at J, with 6 bases between the two ends. Germline CDR1 SGHRS, CDR2 YFSETQ. DNA of the CDR3: TGCGCCAGCAGCTACAGTGCAACTAATGAAAAACTGTTTTTT. Translated, it gives CASSYSATNEKLFF.

This chain joins TRBV5-4 and TRBJ1-1; 11 positions match TRBD1. This CDR3 comprises 16 residues. Trimming took 4 bases from V and 0 from J; bases not matched to a gene: 5. Germline V gene data show CDR1 as SGHNT and CDR2 as YYREEE (reference sequence). CDR3 DNA sequence: TGTGCCAGCAGCCCCAGGACAGGGGGCTTGAACACTGAAGCTTTCTTT. Protein: CASSPRTGGLNTEAFF.

V and J are TRBV7-2 and TRBJ1-6; no firm D call. There are 17 residues in the CDR3. Germline lookup yields CDR1 SGHTA and CDR2 FQGNSA. V was shortened by 1 base and J by 10 bases, with 20 bases between the two germline ends. As DNA, the CDR3 is TGTGCCAGCAGCTTAGTAGGACCGGGGATCAGTGGATCACCCCTCCACTTT. Its translation is CASSLVGPGISGSPLHF.